The T cell receptor beta chain described here comes from a study of shared clonotypes between healthy human individuals. Here immunoSEQ multiplex PCR was the method, and the copy in TCRdb shows in-frame clones only, minus some. Of 2 million to 2.5 million clones in the sample, roughly 93% are singletons; the top ten hold 0.39%. V shed 5 bases and J 12 bases; nucleotides not matched to a gene: 2. CDR3 size: 10 residues. The germline gives CDR1 MDHEN, CDR2 SYDVKM. Input material: naive CD4+ T cells from PBMCs. The subset was: CD45RA+ positively selected. The chain joins TRBV28 to TRBJ1-1, with 8 bases that match TRBD1. This TCR came from a man between 18 and 35 years old in good health. Some clones in this sample may be carry-over from other donors' samples. CDR3 in amino acids: CASSRQGPFF. The CDR3 DNA sequence: TGTGCCAGCAGTAGACAGGGGCCTTTCTTT.